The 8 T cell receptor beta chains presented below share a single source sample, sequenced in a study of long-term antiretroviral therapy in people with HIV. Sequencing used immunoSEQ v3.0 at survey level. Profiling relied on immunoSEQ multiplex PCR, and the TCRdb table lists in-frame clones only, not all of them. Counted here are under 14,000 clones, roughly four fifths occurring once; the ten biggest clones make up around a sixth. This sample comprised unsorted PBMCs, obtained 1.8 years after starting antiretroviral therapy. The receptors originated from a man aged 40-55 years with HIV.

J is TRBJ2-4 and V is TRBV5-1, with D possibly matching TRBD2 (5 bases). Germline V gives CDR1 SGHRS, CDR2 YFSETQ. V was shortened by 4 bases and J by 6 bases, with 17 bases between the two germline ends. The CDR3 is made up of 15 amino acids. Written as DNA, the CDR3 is TGCGCCAGCAGCCCTACGGTCGGGATGATAAACATTCAGTACTTC. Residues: CASSPTVGMINIQYF. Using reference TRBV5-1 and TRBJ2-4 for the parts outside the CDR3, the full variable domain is KAGVTQTPRYLIKTRGQQVTLSCSPISGHRSVSWYQQTPGQGLQFLFEYFSETQRNKGNFPGRFSGRQFSNSRSEMNVSTLELGDSALYLCASSPTVGMINIQYFGAGTRLSVL.

The CDR3 DNA is TGTGCCTGGAGCTTTGGGGCTGAAAAACTGTTTTTT. Translated, it gives CAWSFGAEKLFF. V is TRBV30 and J is TRBJ1-4; TRBD1 is a possible D gene (5 bases). Germline V lookup: CDR1 GTSNPN, CDR2 SVGIG (reference sequence). The V and J ends lost 3 bases and 7 bases respectively, with 9 bases between them. The CDR3 extends over 12 amino acids.

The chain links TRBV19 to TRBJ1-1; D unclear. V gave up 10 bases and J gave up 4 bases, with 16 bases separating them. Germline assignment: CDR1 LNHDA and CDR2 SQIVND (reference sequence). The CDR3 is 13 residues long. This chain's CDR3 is CATVPYGSTEAFF. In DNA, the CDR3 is TGTGCCACCGTTCCGTACGGTAGCACTGAAGCTTTCTTT.

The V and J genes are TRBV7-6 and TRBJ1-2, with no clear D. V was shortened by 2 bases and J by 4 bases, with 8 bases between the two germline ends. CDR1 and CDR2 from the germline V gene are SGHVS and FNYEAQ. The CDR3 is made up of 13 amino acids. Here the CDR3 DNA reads TGTGCCAGCAGCTTAAAAGGAAGCTATGGCTACACCTTC. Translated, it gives CASSLKGSYGYTF.

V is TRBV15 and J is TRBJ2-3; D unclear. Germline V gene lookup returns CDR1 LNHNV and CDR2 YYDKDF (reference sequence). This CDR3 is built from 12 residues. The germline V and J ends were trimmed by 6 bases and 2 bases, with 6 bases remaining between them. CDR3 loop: CATSSYTDTQYF. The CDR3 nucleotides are TGTGCCACCAGTTCCTACACAGATACGCAGTATTTT.

CDR3 residues: CAWSVAGGYEQYF. CDR3 sequence (DNA): TGTGCCTGGAGTGTAGCGGGAGGCTACGAGCAGTACTTC. The rearrangement links TRBV30 to TRBJ2-7, with TRBD2 identical over 9 bases. CDR3 length equals 13 residues. Trimming cost V 0 bases and J 3 bases; bases outside gene matches: 0. CDR1 GTSNPN and CDR2 SVGIG come from the germline V gene (reference sequence).

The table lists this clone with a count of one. CDR3 nucleotides: TGCAGCGTTGAGGGCAGAGCCTACGAGCAGTACTTC. The encoded protein is CSVEGRAYEQYF. This sequence joins TRBV29-1 and TRBJ2-7, with no clear D. CDR3 length equals 12 residues. V lost 3 bases and J lost 2, with 8 bases in between. Germline V gene sequence: CDR1 SQVTM, CDR2 ANQGSEA.

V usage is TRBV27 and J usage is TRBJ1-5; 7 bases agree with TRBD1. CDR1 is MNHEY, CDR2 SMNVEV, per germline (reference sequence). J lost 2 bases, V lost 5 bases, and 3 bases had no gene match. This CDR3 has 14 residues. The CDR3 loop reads CASSLGGRNQPQHF. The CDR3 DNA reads TGTGCCAGCAGTCTAGGGGGCCGCAATCAGCCCCAGCATTTT.